Detailed here is one T cell receptor (beta chain). Its target is unknown. Several immunoSEQ plates received, in even portions, the genomic DNA of each subset. Assay: immunoSEQ multiplex PCR; the TCRdb copy retains only in-frame clones and omits some. Of over 850,000 clones listed, roughly 74% are singletons. Germline CDR1 and CDR2: KGHSH and LQKENI. V lost 1 base, J lost 2 bases, and 17 bases lay in between. The CDR3 runs to 17 residues. The sample is drawn from a study of shared clonotypes between healthy human individuals. General study results and limits: Naive subsets, compared against memory subsets, generally had larger estimated richness values. Shared across several donors were around 5% of the naive CD4 clonotypes. Relative to their counterparts shared across all four donors, non-shared clonotypes exhibited diminished generation probabilities.

The sample consisted of memory CD4+ T cells from PBMCs. Subset reported: CD45RA-negative fraction. The chain links TRBV18 to TRBJ2-5, with D tentatively TRBD1 (7 bases). The sequence derives from a man aged 18 to 29 in good health. Some clones in this sample may be carry-over from other donors' samples. The CDR3 region has the DNA TGTGCCAGCTCACCACGGAGGGGGCCTCTACTACAAGAGACCCAGTACTTC. Translated: CASSPRRGPLLQETQYF.